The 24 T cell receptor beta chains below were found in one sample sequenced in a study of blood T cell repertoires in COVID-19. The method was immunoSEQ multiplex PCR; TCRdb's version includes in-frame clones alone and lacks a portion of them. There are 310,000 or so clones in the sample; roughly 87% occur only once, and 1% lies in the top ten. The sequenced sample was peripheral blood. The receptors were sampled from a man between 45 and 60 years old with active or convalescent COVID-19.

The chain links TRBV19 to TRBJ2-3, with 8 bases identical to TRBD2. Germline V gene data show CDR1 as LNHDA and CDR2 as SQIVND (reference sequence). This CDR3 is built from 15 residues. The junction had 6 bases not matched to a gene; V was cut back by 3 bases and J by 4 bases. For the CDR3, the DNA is TGTGCCAGTAGTATTCGGGGGGGGCGGCCAGATACGCAGTATTTT. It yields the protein CASSIRGGRPDTQYF.

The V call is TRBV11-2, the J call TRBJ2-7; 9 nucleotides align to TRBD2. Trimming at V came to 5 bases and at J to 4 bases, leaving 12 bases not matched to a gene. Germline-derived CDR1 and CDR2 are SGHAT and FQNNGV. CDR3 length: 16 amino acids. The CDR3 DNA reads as TGTGCCAGCAGCGCGGGGGGGGGCTCAGGGTTGTACGAGCAGTACTTC. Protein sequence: CASSAGGGSGLYEQYF. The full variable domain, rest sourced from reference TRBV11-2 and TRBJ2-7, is EAGVAQSPRYKIIEKRQSVAFWCNPISGHATLYWYQQILGQGPKLLIQFQNNGVVDDSQLPKDRFSAERLKGVDSTLKIQPAKLEDSAVYLCASSAGGGSGLYEQYFGPGTRLTVT.

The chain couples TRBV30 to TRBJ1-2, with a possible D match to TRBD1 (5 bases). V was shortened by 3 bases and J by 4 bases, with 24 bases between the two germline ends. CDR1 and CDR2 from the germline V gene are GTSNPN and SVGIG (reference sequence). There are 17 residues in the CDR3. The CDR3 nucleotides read TGTGCCTGGAGCGACCCATTCCTACAGGAGAACCTCTATGGCTACACCTTC. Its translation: CAWSDPFLQENLYGYTF. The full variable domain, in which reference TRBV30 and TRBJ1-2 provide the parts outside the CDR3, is SQTIHQWPATLVQPVGSPLSLECTVEGTSNPNLYWYRQAAGRGLQLLFYSVGIGQISSEVPQNLSASRPQDRQFILSSKKLLLSDSGFYLCAWSDPFLQENLYGYTFGSGTRLTVV.

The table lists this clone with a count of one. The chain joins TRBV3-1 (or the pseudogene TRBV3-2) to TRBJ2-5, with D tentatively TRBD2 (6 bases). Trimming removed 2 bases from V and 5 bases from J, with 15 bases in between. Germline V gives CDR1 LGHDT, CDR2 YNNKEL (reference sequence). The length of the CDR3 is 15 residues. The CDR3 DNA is TGTGCCAGCAGCCAAAGAGGTAGCGGTGTGGAGACCCAGTACTTC. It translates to CASSQRGSGVETQYF.

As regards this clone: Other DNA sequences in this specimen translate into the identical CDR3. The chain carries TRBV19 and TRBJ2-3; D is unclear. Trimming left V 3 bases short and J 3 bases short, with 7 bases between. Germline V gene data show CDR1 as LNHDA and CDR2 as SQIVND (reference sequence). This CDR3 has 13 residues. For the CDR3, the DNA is TGTGCCAGTAGTATTGGGCAAACAGATACGCAGTATTTT. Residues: CASSIGQTDTQYF.

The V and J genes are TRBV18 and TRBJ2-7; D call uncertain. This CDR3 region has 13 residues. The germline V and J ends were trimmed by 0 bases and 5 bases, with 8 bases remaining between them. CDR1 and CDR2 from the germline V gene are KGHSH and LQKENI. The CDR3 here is CASSPPSRNEQYF. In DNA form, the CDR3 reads TGTGCCAGCTCACCACCATCTAGAAACGAGCAGTACTTC. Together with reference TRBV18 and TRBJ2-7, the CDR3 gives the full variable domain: NAGVMQNPRHLVRRRGQEARLRCSPMKGHSHVYWYRQLPEEGLKFMVYLQKENIIDESGMPKERFSAEFPKEGPSILRIQQVVRGDSAAYFCASSPPSRNEQYFGPGTRLTVT.

The CDR3, as DNA: TGCGCCAGCAGACCGGGACAGGGACCCTATGGCTACACCTTC. Its protein is CASRPGQGPYGYTF. This chain uses TRBV5-1 with TRBJ1-2; the match to TRBD1 covers 9 bases. The trim removed 5 bases at V and 4 bases at J, leaving 6 bases unmatched. In germline, CDR1 is SGHRS, CDR2 YFSETQ. The CDR3 totals 14 residues.

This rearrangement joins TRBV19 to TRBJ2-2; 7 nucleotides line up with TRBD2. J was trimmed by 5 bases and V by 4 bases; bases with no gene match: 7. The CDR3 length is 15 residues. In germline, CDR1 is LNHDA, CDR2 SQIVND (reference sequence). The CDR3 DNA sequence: TGTGCCAGTAGTAAAGGGAGGGTTCGGACCGGGGAGCTGTTTTTT. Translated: CASSKGRVRTGELFF.

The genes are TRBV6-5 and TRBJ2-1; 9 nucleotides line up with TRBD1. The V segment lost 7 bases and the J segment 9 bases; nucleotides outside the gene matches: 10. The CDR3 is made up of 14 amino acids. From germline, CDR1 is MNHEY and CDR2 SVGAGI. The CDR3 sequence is CASNPGQGRVEQFF. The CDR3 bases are TGTGCCAGCAACCCGGGACAGGGTCGGGTTGAGCAGTTCTTC.

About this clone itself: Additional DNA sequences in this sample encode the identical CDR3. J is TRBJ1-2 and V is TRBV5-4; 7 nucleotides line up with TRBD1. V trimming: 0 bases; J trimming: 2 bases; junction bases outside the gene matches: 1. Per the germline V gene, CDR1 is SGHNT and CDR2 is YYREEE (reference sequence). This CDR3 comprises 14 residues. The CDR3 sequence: CASSLGQGNYGYTF. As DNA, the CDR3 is TGTGCCAGCAGCTTGGGACAGGGCAACTATGGCTACACCTTC.

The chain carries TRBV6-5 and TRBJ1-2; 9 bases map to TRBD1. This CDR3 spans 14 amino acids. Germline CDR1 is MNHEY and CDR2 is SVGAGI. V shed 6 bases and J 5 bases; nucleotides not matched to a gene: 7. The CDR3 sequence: CASRVVGQGYGYTF. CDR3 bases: TGTGCCAGCAGGGTTGTCGGACAGGGGTATGGCTACACCTTC.

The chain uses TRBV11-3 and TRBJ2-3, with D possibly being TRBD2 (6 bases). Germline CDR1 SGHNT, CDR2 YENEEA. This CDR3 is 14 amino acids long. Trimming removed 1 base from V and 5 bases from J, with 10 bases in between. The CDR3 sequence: CASSLGWGVDTQYF. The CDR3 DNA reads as TGTGCCAGCAGCTTAGGATGGGGGGTAGATACGCAGTATTTT.

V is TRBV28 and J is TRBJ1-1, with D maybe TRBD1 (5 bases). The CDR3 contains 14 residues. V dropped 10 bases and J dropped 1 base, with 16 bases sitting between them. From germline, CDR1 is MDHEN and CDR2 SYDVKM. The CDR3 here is CATCVPGGNTEAFF. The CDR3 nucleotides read TGTGCCACCTGTGTCCCGGGGGGGAACACTGAAGCTTTCTTT.

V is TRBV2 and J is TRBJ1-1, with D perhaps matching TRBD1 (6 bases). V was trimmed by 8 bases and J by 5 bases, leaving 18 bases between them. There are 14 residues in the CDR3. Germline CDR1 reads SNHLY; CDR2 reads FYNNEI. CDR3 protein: CASGRGAEGTEAFF. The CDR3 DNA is TGTGCCAGCGGACGGGGGGCCGAGGGGACTGAAGCTTTCTTT.

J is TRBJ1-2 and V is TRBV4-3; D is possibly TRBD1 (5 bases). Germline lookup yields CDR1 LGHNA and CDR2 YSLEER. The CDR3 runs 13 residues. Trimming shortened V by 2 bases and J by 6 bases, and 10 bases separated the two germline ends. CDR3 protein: CASSQSGLHGYTF. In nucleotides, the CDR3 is TGCGCCAGCAGCCAATCAGGGCTCCATGGCTACACCTTC.

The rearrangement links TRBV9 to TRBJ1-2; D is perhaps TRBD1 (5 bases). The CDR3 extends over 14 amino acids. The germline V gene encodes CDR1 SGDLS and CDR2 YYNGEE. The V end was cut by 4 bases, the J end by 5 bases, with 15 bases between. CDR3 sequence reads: CASSPLGARYGYTF. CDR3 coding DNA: TGTGCCAGCAGCCCTCTAGGGGCGAGGTATGGCTACACCTTC.

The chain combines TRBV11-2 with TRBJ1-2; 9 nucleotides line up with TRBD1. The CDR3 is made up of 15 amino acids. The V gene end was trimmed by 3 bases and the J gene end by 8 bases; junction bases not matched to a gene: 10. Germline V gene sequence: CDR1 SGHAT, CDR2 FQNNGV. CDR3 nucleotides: TGTGCCAGCAGCTTCTACCCACAGGGGGCCGGAGGCTACACCTTC. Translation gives CASSFYPQGAGGYTF. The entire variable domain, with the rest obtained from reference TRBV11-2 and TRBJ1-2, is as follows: EAGVAQSPRYKIIEKRQSVAFWCNPISGHATLYWYQQILGQGPKLLIQFQNNGVVDDSQLPKDRFSAERLKGVDSTLKIQPAKLEDSAVYLCASSFYPQGAGGYTFGSGTRLTVV.

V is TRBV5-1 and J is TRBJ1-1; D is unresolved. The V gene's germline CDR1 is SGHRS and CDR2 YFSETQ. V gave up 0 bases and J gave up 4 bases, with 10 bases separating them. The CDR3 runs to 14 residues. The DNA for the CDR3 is TGCGCCAGCAGCTTGGCGGACTGGGGCACTGAAGCTTTCTTT. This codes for CASSLADWGTEAFF.

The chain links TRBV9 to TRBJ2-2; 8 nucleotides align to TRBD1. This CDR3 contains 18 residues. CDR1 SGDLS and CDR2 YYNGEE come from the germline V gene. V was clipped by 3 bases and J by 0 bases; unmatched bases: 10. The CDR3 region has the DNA TGTGCCAGCAGCGCAGCTGCTAGGACAGGGCCGAACACCGGGGAGCTGTTTTTT. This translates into CASSAAARTGPNTGELFF.

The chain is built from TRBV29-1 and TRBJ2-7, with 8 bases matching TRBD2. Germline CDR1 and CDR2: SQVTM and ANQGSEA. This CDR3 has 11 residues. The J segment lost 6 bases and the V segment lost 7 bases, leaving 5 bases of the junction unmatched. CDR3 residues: CSADRGGEQYF. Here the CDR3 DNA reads TGCAGCGCTGACCGGGGGGGCGAGCAGTACTTC.

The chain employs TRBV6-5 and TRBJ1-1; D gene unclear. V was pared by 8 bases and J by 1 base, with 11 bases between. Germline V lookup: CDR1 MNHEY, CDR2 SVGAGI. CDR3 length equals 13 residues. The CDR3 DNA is TGTGCCAGCCAAAGTCGGGGGAACACTGAAGCTTTCTTT. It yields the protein CASQSRGNTEAFF.

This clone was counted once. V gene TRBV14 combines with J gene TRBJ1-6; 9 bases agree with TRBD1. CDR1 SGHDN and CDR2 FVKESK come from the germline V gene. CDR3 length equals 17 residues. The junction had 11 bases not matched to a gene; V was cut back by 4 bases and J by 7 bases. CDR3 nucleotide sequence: TGTGCCAGCAGCCTCGACAGGGGGGCGCCAAGGAATTCACCCCTCCACTTT. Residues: CASSLDRGAPRNSPLHF.

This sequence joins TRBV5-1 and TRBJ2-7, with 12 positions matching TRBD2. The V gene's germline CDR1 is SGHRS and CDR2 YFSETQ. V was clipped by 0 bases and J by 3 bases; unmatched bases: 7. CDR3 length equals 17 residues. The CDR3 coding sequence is TGCGCCAGCAGCTTGGGATCGGGACTAGCGGGTAACTACGAGCAGTACTTC. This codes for CASSLGSGLAGNYEQYF.

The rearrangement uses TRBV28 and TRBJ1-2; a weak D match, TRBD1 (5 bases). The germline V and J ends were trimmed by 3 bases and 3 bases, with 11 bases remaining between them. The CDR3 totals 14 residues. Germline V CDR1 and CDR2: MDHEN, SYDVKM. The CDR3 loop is CASSFSGGDYGYTF. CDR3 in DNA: TGTGCCAGCAGTTTTTCCGGGGGGGACTATGGCTACACCTTC.